One sample yielded the 19 T cell receptor beta chains listed below, sequenced in a study of T cells after posttransplantation cyclophosphamide. The protocol was immunoSEQ multiplex PCR, while the TCRdb copy is restricted to in-frame clones and leaves out a portion. The sample shows 50,000 to 55,000 clones, 70% to 90% of them seen only once. The sample taken for sequencing was PBMCs. All receptors derive from a man aged 25 to 40 with a blood cancer, CMV-positive, and with a related stem cell donor.

The chain couples TRBV28 to TRBJ2-4; D unclear. The CDR3 covers 12 residues. Trimming took off 1 base at V and 8 bases at J, with 6 bases between the two ends. CDR1 and CDR2 (germline): MDHEN, SYDVKM. The CDR3 nucleotides read TGTGCCAGCAGTTTATCCCAGGACATTCAGTACTTC. Translating gives CASSLSQDIQYF. Drawing the rest from reference TRBV28 and TRBJ2-4, the complete variable domain is DVKVTQSSRYLVKRTGEKVFLECVQDMDHENMFWYRQDPGLGLRLIYFSYDVKMKEKGDIPEGYSVSREKKERFSLILESASTNQTSMYLCASSLSQDIQYFGAGTRLSVL.

This sequence joins TRBV9 and TRBJ1-1; no clear D. V dropped 0 bases and J dropped 1 base, with 7 bases sitting between them. Looked up from germline, CDR1 is SGDLS and CDR2 is YYNGEE. This CDR3 spans 14 amino acids. The CDR3 spells CASSVDPRNTEAFF. CDR3 sequence (DNA): TGTGCCAGCAGCGTAGACCCCAGGAACACTGAAGCTTTCTTT.

This sequence joins TRBV9 and TRBJ2-1; 9 bases are a match to TRBD2. CDR3 length equals 15 residues. Trimming at V came to 1 base and at J to 5 bases, leaving 4 bases not matched to a gene. Germline CDR1 and CDR2: SGDLS and YYNGEE. The CDR3 region is CASSVRLAADNEQFF. CDR3 nucleotides: TGTGCCAGCAGCGTAAGACTAGCGGCGGACAATGAGCAGTTCTTC.

This clone turned up a few times. The chain recombines TRBV2 with TRBJ1-3; 7 bases fit TRBD1. V gave up 5 bases and J gave up 0 bases; unmatched junction bases: 7. CDR3 size: 16 residues. The germline CDR1 and CDR2 sequences are SNHLY and FYNNEI. The CDR3 region is CASSLDRFSSGNTIYF. In nucleotides, the CDR3 is TGTGCCAGCAGTCTGGACAGGTTCAGCTCTGGAAACACCATATATTTT.

The chain's CDR3 is CAWSPGTDLGYTF. The DNA of the CDR3 is TGTGCCTGGAGTCCCGGGACAGACCTTGGCTACACCTTC. The V and J genes are TRBV30 and TRBJ1-2; the match to TRBD1 covers 7 bases. Germline trimming cut 2 bases from V and 7 bases from J; bases unmatched to any gene: 7. Germline-derived CDR1 and CDR2 are GTSNPN and SVGIG (reference sequence). This CDR3 spans 13 amino acids. Together with reference TRBV30 and TRBJ1-2, the CDR3 gives the full variable domain: SQTIHQWPATLVQPVGSPLSLECTVEGTSNPNLYWYRQAAGRGLQLLFYSVGIGQISSEVPQNLSASRPQDRQFILSSKKLLLSDSGFYLCAWSPGTDLGYTFGSGTRLTVV.

The rearrangement uses TRBV10-3 and TRBJ2-7; no reliable D call. From germline, CDR1 is ENHRY and CDR2 SYGVKD. The CDR3 length is 14 residues. Trimming cost V 8 bases and J 3 bases, with 17 bases left between them. The CDR3 nucleotides read TGTGCCATCTCCCCCTCTAGTGGAGTCTACGAGCAGTACTTC. Translated: CAISPSSGVYEQYF.

This chain uses TRBV5-6 with TRBJ1-2; tentative D call: TRBD1 (6 bases). V was trimmed by 4 bases and J by 3 bases, leaving 13 bases between them. Per the germline V gene, CDR1 is SGHDT and CDR2 is YYEEEE. The length of the CDR3 is 14 residues. The CDR3 DNA sequence: TGTGCCAGCAGCGTATCGACAGGCTACTATGGCTACACCTTC. Translation: CASSVSTGYYGYTF.

This chain connects TRBV7-9 to TRBJ2-5; D gene ambiguous. Germline assignment: CDR1 SEHNR and CDR2 FQNEAQ (reference sequence). CDR3 size: 14 residues. Between the trimmed V and J ends, which lost 0 bases and 2 bases, there was a span of 7 bases. The chain's CDR3 is CASSLAGFQETQYF. The CDR3 DNA reads as TGTGCCAGCAGCTTAGCGGGCTTTCAAGAGACCCAGTACTTC.

A single count supports this clone. The chain carries TRBV2 and TRBJ2-2; maybe TRBD1 (5 bases). The V end was cut by 7 bases, the J end by 0 bases, with 9 bases between. The CDR3 totals 14 residues. Germline V gene data show CDR1 as SNHLY and CDR2 as FYNNEI. The CDR3 spells CASMTDTNTGELFF. The CDR3 DNA follows: TGTGCCAGCATGACGGACACGAACACCGGGGAGCTGTTTTTT. Variable domain in full (rest from reference TRBV2 and TRBJ2-2): EPEVTQTPSHQVTQMGQEVILRCVPISNHLYFYWYRQILGQKVEFLVSFYNNEISEKSEIFDDQFSVERPDGSNFTLKIRSTKLEDSAMYFCASMTDTNTGELFFGEGSRLTVL.

The V and J genes are TRBV4-3 and TRBJ2-5, with TRBD1 as a possible D gene (5 bases). Germline loops: CDR1 LGHNA, CDR2 YSLEER. V gave up 0 bases and J gave up 2 bases, with 10 bases separating them. CDR3 length: 15 amino acids. The CDR3 is CASSQDYRGQETQYF. The CDR3, as DNA: TGCGCCAGCAGCCAAGATTATAGGGGTCAAGAGACCCAGTACTTC.

The chain links TRBV5-1 to TRBJ2-5, with 12 bases aligning to TRBD2. V was pared by 4 bases and J by 1 base, with 5 bases of the junction left unmatched. The CDR3 length is 16 residues. CDR1 and CDR2 from the germline V gene are SGHRS and YFSETQ. The chain's CDR3 is CASSGTSGRTQETQYF. The CDR3 DNA follows: TGCGCCAGCAGCGGTACTAGCGGGAGGACCCAAGAGACCCAGTACTTC.

The chain links TRBV5-1 to TRBJ2-5; weak D call: TRBD2 (6 bases). Deletions cut 3 bases from V and 1 base from J, with 13 bases between. The CDR3 is 15 residues long. CDR1 is SGHRS and CDR2 is YFSETQ in the germline V gene. Written as DNA, the CDR3 is TGCGCCAGCAGCTCATTAGCGGACATCCAAGAGACCCAGTACTTC. It yields the protein CASSSLADIQETQYF. Full variable domain (rest looked up from reference TRBV5-1 and TRBJ2-5): KAGVTQTPRYLIKTRGQQVTLSCSPISGHRSVSWYQQTPGQGLQFLFEYFSETQRNKGNFPGRFSGRQFSNSRSEMNVSTLELGDSALYLCASSSLADIQETQYFGPGTRLLVL.

This chain uses TRBV7-9 with TRBJ1-5; 8 bases match TRBD1. The trim removed 1 base at V and 2 bases at J, leaving 13 bases unmatched. The CDR3 contains 19 residues. Germline V gives CDR1 SEHNR, CDR2 FQNEAQ (reference sequence). CDR3 nucleotide sequence: TGTGCCAGCAGCTTAGGGGATTGGACAGGGATAGTTGGCAATCAGCCCCAGCATTTT. Protein: CASSLGDWTGIVGNQPQHF.

CDR3 amino acids: CASSSSDRGSYEQYF. The DNA for the CDR3 is TGTGCCAGCAGCTCCTCGGACAGGGGGTCCTACGAGCAGTACTTC. V and J are TRBV6-6 and TRBJ2-7, with 10 bases lining up with TRBD1. Losses at the gene ends were 6 bases for V and 1 base for J; bases not matched to a gene: 6. The CDR3 extends over 15 amino acids. Germline V lookup: CDR1 MNHNY, CDR2 SVGAGI (reference sequence).

The V and J genes are TRBV7-3 and TRBJ2-5, with a tentative D call TRBD2 (5 bases). In germline, CDR1 is SGHTA, CDR2 FQGTGA. V was shortened by 5 bases and J by 1 base, with 8 bases between the two germline ends. This CDR3 has 13 amino acids. This CDR3 reads CASSRGPQETQYF. The CDR3 bases are TGTGCCAGCAGCCGCGGGCCCCAAGAGACCCAGTACTTC.

This clone has just one count. The rearrangement joins TRBV5-3 to TRBJ1-2, with 7 bases fitting TRBD1. TRBV5-3 is an ORF for which the function is uncertain. The V gene end was trimmed by 1 base and the J gene end by 7 bases; junction bases not matched to a gene: 13. The CDR3 sequence is 16 residues long. As DNA, the CDR3 is TGTGCCAGAAGCTTGCATCCTAAGGGGGCTAGCTTTGGCTACACCTTC. Amino acid sequence: CARSLHPKGASFGYTF.

The sample holds a few counts of this clone. V and J are TRBV27 and TRBJ2-7; 8 nucleotides line up with TRBD1. The CDR3 runs to 15 residues. V lost 4 bases, J lost 4 bases, and 9 bases stayed unmatched. Germline V gene data show CDR1 as MNHEY and CDR2 as SMNVEV (reference sequence). CDR3 DNA sequence: TGTGCCAGCAGTTCGACAGGGGCGAAAAGGTACGAGCAGTACTTC. Amino acids: CASSSTGAKRYEQYF.

With regard to this clone: The junction shows a germline mismatch at one end, possibly a read error. The chain links TRBV7-7 to TRBJ2-1, with D possibly TRBD2 on 7 matching bases. CDR1 and CDR2 from the germline V gene are SSHAT and FNYEAQ (reference sequence). The CDR3 covers 15 residues. CDR3 in amino acids: CASSLGGGLYNEQFF. For the CDR3, the DNA is TGTGCTAGCAGCTTAGGGGGGGGACTCTACAATGAGCAGTTCTTC.

This clone came up once. V and J are TRBV30 and TRBJ1-4, with D perhaps TRBD1 (5 bases). Germline loops: CDR1 GTSNPN, CDR2 SVGIG (reference sequence). The V gene lost 4 bases and the J gene lost 5 bases, with 14 bases spanning the gap. This CDR3 contains 14 residues. As DNA, the CDR3 is TGTGCCTGGAAGTTTGTAGGGGCGAATGAAAAACTGTTTTTT. Translating it yields CAWKFVGANEKLFF.